A selection of T cell receptor beta chains follows, all from one sample in a study of blood T cell repertoires in COVID-19. The protocol was immunoSEQ multiplex PCR, while the TCRdb copy is restricted to in-frame clones and leaves out a portion. The sample yields approximately 440,000 clones, roughly 88% seen once. Material for sequencing was PBMCs or T cells enriched from blood (not recorded which). These receptors all stem from a man aged 18 to 30 who had recovered from COVID-19. Each CDR3 is given with its conserved first and last residue. D genes are given only for firm matches. Not every row has a clone size; where given, it reads once, few, many or a size class.

v_call	d_call	clone_size	j_call	cdr3_nt	cdr3_aa
TRBV5-1	TRBD1	NA	TRBJ2-2	TGCGCCAGCAGCACACGGACAGGGATGGCCGGGGAGCTGTTTTTT	CASSTRTGMAGELFF
TRBV9	NA	NA	TRBJ2-1	TGTGCCAGCAGCCTCCGGGGGTACGGTGAGCAGTTCTTC	CASSLRGYGEQFF
TRBV27	NA	NA	TRBJ1-5	TGTGCCAGCAGTTTGCAGGGCAACAATCAGCCCCAGCATTTT	CASSLQGNNQPQHF
TRBV2	NA	NA	TRBJ2-5	TGTGCCAGCAGTGAATCCCGGCAGACGGGAAAAGAGACCCAGTACTTC	CASSESRQTGKETQYF
TRBV11-3	TRBD2	NA	TRBJ2-1	TGTGCCAGCAGCTTGCAGAGCGGGATCGAGCAGTTCTTC	CASSLQSGIEQFF
TRBV5-1	NA	NA	TRBJ1-6	TGCGCCAGCAGTCGGACAAGCCCCGTTCAAGTTAATTCACCCCTCCACTTT	CASSRTSPVQVNSPLHF
TRBV6-1	TRBD1	NA	TRBJ1-2	TGTGCCAGCAGTGTCTTCGCGGGGGACAGGGAGTATGGCTACACCTTC	CASSVFAGDREYGYTF
TRBV2	NA	NA	TRBJ1-6	TGTGCCAGCAGTGATTGGGGGCCACACACTAACGTTTATAATTCACCCCTCCACTTT	CASSDWGPHTNVYNSPLHF
TRBV5-4	TRBD2	NA	TRBJ2-1	TGTGCCAGCAGCCGTGAAACTCTAGCGGGAGTCGATGAGCAGTTCTTC	CASSRETLAGVDEQFF
TRBV6-5	NA	NA	TRBJ1-3	TGTGCCAGCAGTTATACAACAGGCGACTCTGGAAACACCATATATTTT	CASSYTTGDSGNTIYF
TRBV6-5	TRBD1	NA	TRBJ1-2	TGTGCCAGCAGTTCACCGACGGACAGGGGCGGTGGCTACACCTTC	CASSSPTDRGGGYTF
TRBV19	NA	NA	TRBJ2-3	TGTGCCAGTAGTATCACGGGGAAGAGAACAGATACGCAGTATTTT	CASSITGKRTDTQYF
TRBV27	TRBD1	NA	TRBJ1-5	TGTGCCAGCAGTTTTTACGGGACAGGGGACGGCCAGCCCCAGCATTTT	CASSFYGTGDGQPQHF
TRBV4-2	NA	NA	TRBJ2-3	TGTGCCAGCAGCCATCCTCTAGGGGCGGGAAGAACAGATACGCAGTATTTT	CASSHPLGAGRTDTQYF
TRBV7-9	TRBD2	NA	TRBJ2-3	TGTGCCAGCAGTCTAGCGGGAGCAGGGGCAGATACGCAGTATTTT	CASSLAGAGADTQYF
TRBV24-1	TRBD2	once	TRBJ2-5	TGTGCCACCAGTGAGTCCACGGATAGCGGGAGGAGAGAGACCCAGTACTTC	CATSESTDSGRRETQYF
TRBV5-6	NA	NA	TRBJ2-1	TGTGCCAGCACCCAGAATAGTCTAGTTAGAGGCAATGAGCAGTTCTTC	CASTQNSLVRGNEQFF
TRBV3-1/TRBV3-2	NA	NA	TRBJ1-5	TGTGCCAGCAGCCCGCGGGGTAGCAATCAGCCCCAGCATTTT	CASSPRGSNQPQHF
TRBV9	TRBD2	NA	TRBJ2-1	TGTGCCAGCAGCGGAGCGGGGGGGCTGCCCAATGAGCAGTTCTTC	CASSGAGGLPNEQFF
TRBV6-5	TRBD1	NA	TRBJ2-7	TGTGCCAGCAGCATAGGAAGGGGGCGAACCGAGCAGTACTTC	CASSIGRGRTEQYF
TRBV4-1	NA	NA	TRBJ2-1	TGCGCCAGCAGCCAAGGAGCTGACTCCTACAATGAGCAGTTCTTC	CASSQGADSYNEQFF
TRBV19	TRBD2	NA	TRBJ2-5	TGTGCCAGTAGTATGACTAGCGGGAGGGCCTTGGAGACCCAGTACTTC	CASSMTSGRALETQYF
TRBV18	TRBD1	once	TRBJ2-1	TGTGCCAGCTCACAAGGACAGGGTATGCATGAGCAGTTCTTC	CASSQGQGMHEQFF
TRBV28	TRBD2	NA	TRBJ2-7	TGTGCCAGCAGTTCAAGACTAGCGGCGAGCTCCTACGAGCAGTACTTC	CASSSRLAASSYEQYF
TRBV6-5	NA	NA	TRBJ1-3	TGTGCCAGCAGCCCGGGGGGCCTCTCTGGAAACACCATATATTTT	CASSPGGLSGNTIYF
TRBV28	TRBD1	NA	TRBJ2-7	TGTGCCAGCAGTCTTTTTCGGGACAGGGGAAGCGAGCAGTACTTC	CASSLFRDRGSEQYF
TRBV3-1/TRBV3-2	NA	NA	TRBJ2-7	TGTGCCAGCAGCCAAAGTCCGGGGTCCGAGCAGTACTTC	CASSQSPGSEQYF
TRBV3-1/TRBV3-2	NA	NA	TRBJ1-2	TGTGCCAGCAGCCAACAAAACTATGGCTACACCTTC	CASSQQNYGYTF
TRBV19	TRBD2	NA	TRBJ2-2	TGTGCCAGTATATCCCAACTAGCGGGGGGAAGGGAGCTGTTTTTT	CASISQLAGGRELFF
TRBV9	TRBD1	NA	TRBJ2-7	TGTGCCAGCAGCGAGACAGGGACCTCCGAGCAGTACTTC	CASSETGTSEQYF
TRBV2	TRBD1	NA	TRBJ1-5	TGTGCCAGCACCATGGACAGGGATCAGCCCCAGCATTTT	CASTMDRDQPQHF
TRBV7-6	TRBD1	NA	TRBJ2-5	TGTGCCAGCAGCTTAGCGCTAAGGGGGGAAACAGGGGGCGTTCGAGAGACCCAGTACTTC	CASSLALRGETGGVRETQYF